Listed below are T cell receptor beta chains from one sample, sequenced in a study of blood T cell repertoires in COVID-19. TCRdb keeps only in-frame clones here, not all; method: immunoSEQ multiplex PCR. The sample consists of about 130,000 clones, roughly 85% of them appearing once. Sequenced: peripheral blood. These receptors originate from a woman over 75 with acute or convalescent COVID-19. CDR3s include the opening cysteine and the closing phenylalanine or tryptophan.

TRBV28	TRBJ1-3	CASSSTGGLSGNTIYF
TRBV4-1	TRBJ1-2	CASSYRVESILMGYTF
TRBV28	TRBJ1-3	CASTVAGENTIYF
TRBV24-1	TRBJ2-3	CATSDLSFGGTDTQYF
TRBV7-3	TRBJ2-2	CASRPGQNTGELFF
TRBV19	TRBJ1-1	CASSLSPGTGFTEAFF
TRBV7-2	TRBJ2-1	CASSLGGTGWSEQFF
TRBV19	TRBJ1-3	CASRDPAGDTIYF
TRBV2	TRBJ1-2	CASSLGQGRGYTF
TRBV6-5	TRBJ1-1	CASRVQGYGTEAFF
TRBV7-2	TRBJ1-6	CASSPGDTYNSPLHF
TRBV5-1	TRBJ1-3	CASSPRVGTGRGNTIYF
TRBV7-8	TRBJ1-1	CASSLEGRGTEAFF
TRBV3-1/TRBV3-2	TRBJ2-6	CASSHGGAVSGANVLTF
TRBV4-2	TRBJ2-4	CASSQGPLSSGGAYAIQYF
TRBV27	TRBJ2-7	CASSLSLVALEQYF
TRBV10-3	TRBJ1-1	CAIGGGLGEAFF
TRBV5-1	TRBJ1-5	CASSLGIEGYQPQHF
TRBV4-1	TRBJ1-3	CASSQDPLKGNTIYF
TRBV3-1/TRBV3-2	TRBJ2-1	CASSQGQPYAEEQFF
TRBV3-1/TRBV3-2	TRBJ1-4	CASSQGAARTGALFF
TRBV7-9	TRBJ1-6	CASSFVPPTDSPLHF
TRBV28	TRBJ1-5	CASRGQGDNQPQHF
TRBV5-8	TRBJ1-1	CASRRRGQGENTEAFF
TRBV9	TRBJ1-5	CASSVSGNGNQPQHF